The rows below give T cell receptor beta chains drawn from one sample of a study of T cells after yellow fever vaccination. TCRdb re-analysed the 5' RACE reads in MiXCR, keeping a single row per CDR3 protein. The sample includes 45,000 to 60,000 distinct CDR3 sequences, about 5.2% of them seen just once. The starting material was PBMCs, either bulk or a sorted T-cell subset (CD4+, CD8+, memory, or dextramer-sorted; not recorded which), obtained on the day of the yellow fever booster vaccination. These receptors were obtained from a man aged 18 to 30 who received the YFV17D yellow fever vaccine. Both conserved end residues are part of each CDR3. Fields, in order: V gene, D gene, CDR3 protein. D genes are given only for firm matches.

V gene: TRBV7-8
D gene: NA
CDR3 protein: CASSLGLVYEQYF

V gene: TRBV11-2
D gene: NA
CDR3 protein: CASGPRWGVGTEAFF

V gene: TRBV5-1
D gene: TRBD2
CDR3 protein: CASSFYLAGSSYNEQFF

V gene: TRBV7-2
D gene: TRBD2
CDR3 protein: CASSLSGGASDTQYF

V gene: TRBV4-1
D gene: NA
CDR3 protein: CASSQDEGSGELFF

V gene: TRBV4-1
D gene: TRBD2
CDR3 protein: CASSQDPGGEETQYF

V gene: TRBV9
D gene: NA
CDR3 protein: CASSVAGTTEAFF

V gene: TRBV5-1
D gene: TRBD2
CDR3 protein: CASSSGLAGSSYNEQFF

V gene: TRBV20-1
D gene: NA
CDR3 protein: CSARGRGITGELFF

V gene: TRBV4-2
D gene: NA
CDR3 protein: CASSQEKAPGNTIYF

V gene: TRBV9
D gene: TRBD2
CDR3 protein: CASSDGTSRQETQYF

V gene: TRBV27
D gene: TRBD2
CDR3 protein: CASGGGGTDTQYF

V gene: TRBV5-1
D gene: NA
CDR3 protein: CASSTDPGSYNEQFF

V gene: TRBV20-1
D gene: TRBD2
CDR3 protein: CSARDVDQRGLKETQYF

V gene: TRBV10-3
D gene: NA
CDR3 protein: CAISEDLQETQYF

V gene: TRBV15
D gene: NA
CDR3 protein: CATSNPGERSTDTQYF

V gene: TRBV3-1
D gene: TRBD1
CDR3 protein: CASSQRTGPFYGYTF

V gene: TRBV7-2
D gene: NA
CDR3 protein: CASSLLPAGYNEQFF

V gene: TRBV27
D gene: NA
CDR3 protein: CASSLTFSDTQYF

V gene: TRBV9
D gene: NA
CDR3 protein: CASSDSGVQETQYF

V gene: TRBV7-2
D gene: NA
CDR3 protein: CASSPIGNQETQYF

V gene: TRBV5-1
D gene: NA
CDR3 protein: CASSPLSGVQYF

V gene: TRBV7-9
D gene: NA
CDR3 protein: CASSLEAYGYTF

V gene: TRBV6-5
D gene: NA
CDR3 protein: CASSPTGEGETQYF

V gene: TRBV7-2
D gene: NA
CDR3 protein: CASSPDVSGELFF

V gene: TRBV27
D gene: NA
CDR3 protein: CASSQTGYPGNTIYF

V gene: TRBV7-3
D gene: NA
CDR3 protein: CARSPNPLPGELFF

V gene: TRBV14
D gene: TRBD1
CDR3 protein: CASSQDRGRTNTEAFF

V gene: TRBV4-1
D gene: NA
CDR3 protein: CASSNPGDIYYEQYF

V gene: TRBV7-7
D gene: NA
CDR3 protein: CASSSDRYSNQPQHF

V gene: TRBV6-2/TRBV6-3
D gene: TRBD1
CDR3 protein: CASRDRERSALNTEAFF

V gene: TRBV11-2
D gene: NA
CDR3 protein: CASSLSVTGWDTGELFF

V gene: TRBV7-9
D gene: NA
CDR3 protein: CASSRTQNEQFF